Listed here are 9 T cell receptor delta chains from one sample, sequenced in a study of gamma-delta chains in newborns, infants, children. TCRdb reapplied CATT to the reads. Of roughly 3,900 delta-chain clones in the sample, 1.5% to 2% were seen once. Sequenced: blood. The receptor source for this set is a child who was a newborn, infant or young child, either healthy, febrile or measles-vaccinated (not recorded which).

By share, this clone counts as medium-sized. One base away lies a much larger clone, so this may be a sequencing read error. Other DNA sequences in this sample translate to the same CDR3. The rearrangement links TRDV2 to TRDJ1; TRDD3 matches 8 bases. Trimming took 2 bases from V and 0 from J; bases not matched to a gene: 1. This CDR3 is built from 14 residues. Germline loops: CDR1 GEAIGNYY, CDR2 EKD. Here the CDR3 DNA reads TGTGCCTGTGACAAACTGGGGGACACCGATAAACTCATCTTT. It translates to CACDKLGDTDKLIF.

The CDR3 DNA sequence: TGTGCTCTTGGGGATTCTGGGGGGGGATTCAAACACACCGATAAACTCATCTTT. This gives the protein CALGDSGGGFKHTDKLIF. The J gene is TRDJ1, the V gene TRDV1, with 7 bases that match TRDD3. TCRdb carries no J gene annotation; the J gene was assigned here by matching the DNA with germline. There are 18 residues in the CDR3. Germline lookup yields CDR1 TSWWSYY and CDR2 QGS. V was clipped by 3 bases and J by 0 bases; unmatched bases: 13.

In its sample, this clone is large (0.1 to 1%). Other DNA sequences in this specimen translate into the identical CDR3. This CDR3 reads CACDPEGYSLTAQLFF. The CDR3 DNA reads as TGTGCCTGTGACCCGGAGGGATACAGTTTGACAGCACAACTCTTCTTT. The chain employs TRDV2 and TRDJ2; 7 bases agree with TRDD3. This CDR3 has 16 amino acids. V shed 3 bases, J shed 1 base, and the junction held 7 bases outside the gene matches. From germline, CDR1 is GEAIGNYY and CDR2 EKD.

The CDR3: CACDRLGDRSWDTRQMFF. CDR3 sequence (DNA): TGTGCCTGTGACAGACTGGGGGATAGATCCTGGGACACCCGACAGATGTTTTTC. J is TRDJ3 and V is TRDV2; 11 nucleotides agree with TRDD3. V dropped 2 bases and J dropped 1; count of bases not matched to a gene: 3. The CDR3 length is 18 residues. The V gene's germline CDR1 is GEAIGNYY and CDR2 EKD.

The gene calls are TRDV1 and TRDJ1; the match to TRDD3 covers 8 bases. Trimming removed 0 bases from V and 4 bases from J; junction bases left unmatched: 7. CDR3 size: 16 residues. The germline V gene encodes CDR1 TSWWSYY and CDR2 QGS. The CDR3 sequence: CALGELLGWGIDKLIF. The CDR3 DNA follows: TGTGCTCTTGGGGAACTCTTGGGGTGGGGGATCGATAAACTCATCTTT.

This clone rates as medium-sized. Distinct nucleotide sequences in the sample also encode this CDR3. The chain recombines TRDV2 with TRDJ3; 13 bases fit TRDD3. The V segment lost 0 bases and the J segment 0 bases; nucleotides outside the gene matches: 4. This CDR3 region has 20 residues. The germline CDR1 and CDR2 sequences are GEAIGNYY and EKD. The CDR3 DNA is TGTGCCTGTGACACCGTACTGGGGGATACGCGCTCCTGGGACACCCGACAGATGTTTTTC. Translation gives CACDTVLGDTRSWDTRQMFF.

The chain combines TRDV2 with TRDJ3; TRDD3 matches at 8 bases. The CDR3 is 17 residues long. Unmatched junction bases numbered 2, after V lost 0 bases and J lost 2 bases. Germline lookup yields CDR1 GEAIGNYY and CDR2 EKD. The CDR3 sequence: CACDTAWGTWDTRQMFF. As DNA, the CDR3 is TGTGCCTGTGACACCGCCTGGGGGACCTGGGACACCCGACAGATGTTTTTC.

This clone is large (0.1 to 1%) by share. In the same sample, other DNA sequences code for this CDR3. The V gene is TRDV2, the J gene TRDJ3; D possibly corresponds to TRDD3 (5 bases). The CDR3 runs 20 residues. V lost 0 bases and J lost 0, with 17 bases in between. The germline CDR1 and CDR2 sequences are GEAIGNYY and EKD. Here the CDR3 DNA reads TGTGCCTGTGACACCGTTCGGGGGTCCCCGAGCTCCTGGGACACCCGACAGATGTTTTTC. Translating gives CACDTVRGSPSSWDTRQMFF.

The chain joins TRDV2 to TRDJ3; 10 nucleotides match TRDD3. V was pared by 1 base and J by 1 base, with 3 bases of the junction left unmatched. CDR3 length equals 18 residues. The germline CDR1 and CDR2 sequences are GEAIGNYY and EKD. The CDR3 sequence is CACDTGGYCSWDTRQMFF. As DNA, the CDR3 is TGTGCCTGTGACACTGGGGGATACTGTTCCTGGGACACCCGACAGATGTTTTTC.